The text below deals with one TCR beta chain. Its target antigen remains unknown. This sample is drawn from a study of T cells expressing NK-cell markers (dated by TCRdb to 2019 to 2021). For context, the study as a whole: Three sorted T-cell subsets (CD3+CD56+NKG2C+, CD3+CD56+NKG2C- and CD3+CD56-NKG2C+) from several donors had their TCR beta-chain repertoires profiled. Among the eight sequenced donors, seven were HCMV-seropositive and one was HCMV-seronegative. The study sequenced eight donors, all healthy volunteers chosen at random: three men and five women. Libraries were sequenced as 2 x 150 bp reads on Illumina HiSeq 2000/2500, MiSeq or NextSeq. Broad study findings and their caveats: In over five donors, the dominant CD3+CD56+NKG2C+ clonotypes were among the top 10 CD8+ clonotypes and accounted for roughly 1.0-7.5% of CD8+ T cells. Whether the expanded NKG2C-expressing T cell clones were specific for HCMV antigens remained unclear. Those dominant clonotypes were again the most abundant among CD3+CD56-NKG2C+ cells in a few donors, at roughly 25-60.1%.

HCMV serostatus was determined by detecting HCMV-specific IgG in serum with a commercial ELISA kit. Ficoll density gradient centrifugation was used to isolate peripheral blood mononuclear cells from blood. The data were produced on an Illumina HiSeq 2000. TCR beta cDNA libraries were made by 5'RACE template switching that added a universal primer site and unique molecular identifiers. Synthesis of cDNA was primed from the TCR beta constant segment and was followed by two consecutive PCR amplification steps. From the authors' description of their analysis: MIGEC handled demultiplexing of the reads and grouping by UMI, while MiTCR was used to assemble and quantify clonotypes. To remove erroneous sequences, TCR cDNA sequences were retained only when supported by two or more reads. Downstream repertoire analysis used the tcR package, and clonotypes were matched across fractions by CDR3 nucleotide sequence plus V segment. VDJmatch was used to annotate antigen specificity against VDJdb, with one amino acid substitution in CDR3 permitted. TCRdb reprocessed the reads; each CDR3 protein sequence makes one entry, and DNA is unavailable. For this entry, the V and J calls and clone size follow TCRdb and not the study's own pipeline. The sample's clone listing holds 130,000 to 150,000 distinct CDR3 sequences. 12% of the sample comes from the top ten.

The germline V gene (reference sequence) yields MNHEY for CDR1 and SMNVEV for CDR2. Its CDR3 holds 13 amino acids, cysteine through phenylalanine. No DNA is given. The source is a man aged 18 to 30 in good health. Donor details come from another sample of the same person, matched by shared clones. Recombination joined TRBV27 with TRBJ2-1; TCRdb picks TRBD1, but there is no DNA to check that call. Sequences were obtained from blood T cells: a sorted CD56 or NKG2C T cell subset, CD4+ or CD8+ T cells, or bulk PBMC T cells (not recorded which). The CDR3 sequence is CASGLSGLGEQFF.